This T cell receptor beta chain was profiled in a study of T cells expressing NK-cell markers. Whole-study context: CD3+CD56+NKG2C+, CD3+CD56+NKG2C- and CD3+CD56-NKG2C+ T cells, once sorted, supplied the TCR beta repertoires. Out of eight donors sequenced, seven tested HCMV-seropositive and the remaining one seronegative. Points from the study as a whole: NKG2C+ dominant clonotypes from 5 to 7 donors made up about 1.0-8% of CD8+ T cells.

With respect to this clonotype: Its target is not known.

TCRdb reworked the 5' RACE reads into one entry per CDR3 protein, no DNA. This listing includes about 150,000 distinct CDR3 sequences. The sequence derives from a woman between 50 and 59 years old in good health. What was sequenced was blood T cells: a sorted CD56 or NKG2C T cell subset, CD4+ or CD8+ T cells, or bulk PBMC T cells (not recorded which).

The CDR3 loop reads CSVAASGLTDTQYF. This chain uses TRBV29-1 with TRBJ2-3; TCRdb proposes TRBD2, but this gene call is untestable without DNA. Germline V gives CDR1 SQVTM, CDR2 ANQGSEA. The CDR3 covers 14 residues.